A selection of T cell receptor beta chains follows, all from one sample in a study of vaccination and CD4 T cells after COVID-19. These receptors have no known antigen. In TCRdb, the PCR reads were re-called with MiXCR into one record per CDR3 protein. Of more than 10,000 distinct CDR3 sequences listed, just over 60% were seen once; the top ten hold approximately 10%. The sample was CD4+ T cells from blood, cultured in vitro. These receptors all come from a human donor who had recovered from COVID-19. Each CDR3 is given with its conserved first and last residue. A D gene is named only where the DNA matches it firmly. A clone size is listed for some rows: how often the clone was seen (once, few, many), or a class if it is expanded.

J gene	D gene	V gene	clone size	CDR3 DNA	CDR3 protein
TRBJ2-3	NA	TRBV4-2	medium-sized	TGTGCCAGCAGCCATCCTAACAGGGGGACTACCCGCACAGATACGCAGTATTTT	CASSHPNRGTTRTDTQYF
TRBJ1-2	NA	TRBV19	NA	TGTGCCAGTAGTCGGGGGACGGTCTATGGCTACACCTTC	CASSRGTVYGYTF
TRBJ2-2	NA	TRBV4-1	NA	TGCGCCAGCAGCGGGACACACGGGGAGCTGTTTTTT	CASSGTHGELFF
TRBJ2-7	NA	TRBV6-1	NA	TGTGCCAGCAGTCCCCAGTCTTATAGCTCCTACGAGCAGTACTTC	CASSPQSYSSYEQYF
TRBJ2-5	NA	TRBV20-1	NA	TGCAGTGCTGGGGATTTCCAAGAGACCCAGTACTTC	CSAGDFQETQYF
TRBJ1-1	NA	TRBV6-5	NA	TGTGCCAGCAGTTACTCGAGTACGTTCGCGGGGGCTTTCTTT	CASSYSSTFAGAFF
TRBJ2-5	TRBD1	TRBV30	NA	TGTGCCTGGAGTGCGGGACAGGGGGCTAGAGAGACCCAGTACTTC	CAWSAGQGARETQYF
TRBJ2-2	NA	TRBV20-1	NA	TGCAGTGCTAGAGAGGCTCACGCGAACACCGGGGAGCTGTTTTTT	CSAREAHANTGELFF
TRBJ2-3	NA	TRBV2	NA	TGTGCCAGCAGTGAGGATGTCGCCCCTGATACGCAGTATTTT	CASSEDVAPDTQYF
TRBJ1-1	NA	TRBV20-1	NA	TGCAGTGCTAGAGAGAGGGGCACTGAAGCTTTCTTT	CSARERGTEAFF
TRBJ1-1	NA	TRBV20-1	few	TGCAGTGGCTCCAAGTGGATGACCCCGGAGGTCACTGAAGCTTTCTTT	CSGSKWMTPEVTEAFF
TRBJ1-2	TRBD1	TRBV19	NA	TGTGCCAGTAGTACCGGGACAGGGATTTCCCGCTACACCTTC	CASSTGTGISRYTF
TRBJ1-1	NA	TRBV9	NA	TGTGCCAGCAGCCCGATAAGGAGAAAGGGGACTGAAGCTTTCTTT	CASSPIRRKGTEAFF
TRBJ1-1	TRBD1	TRBV7-2	NA	TGTGCCAGCAGCTCACCGGGACAGGGAACCCAAGCTTTCTTT	CASSSPGQGTQAFF
TRBJ2-5	NA	TRBV6-1	NA	TGTGCCAGCAGTGGTCGAGAGACCCAGTACTTC	CASSGRETQYF
TRBJ1-1	NA	TRBV18	NA	TGTGCCAGCTCACCCAAGGAGGACACTGAAGCTTTCTTT	CASSPKEDTEAFF